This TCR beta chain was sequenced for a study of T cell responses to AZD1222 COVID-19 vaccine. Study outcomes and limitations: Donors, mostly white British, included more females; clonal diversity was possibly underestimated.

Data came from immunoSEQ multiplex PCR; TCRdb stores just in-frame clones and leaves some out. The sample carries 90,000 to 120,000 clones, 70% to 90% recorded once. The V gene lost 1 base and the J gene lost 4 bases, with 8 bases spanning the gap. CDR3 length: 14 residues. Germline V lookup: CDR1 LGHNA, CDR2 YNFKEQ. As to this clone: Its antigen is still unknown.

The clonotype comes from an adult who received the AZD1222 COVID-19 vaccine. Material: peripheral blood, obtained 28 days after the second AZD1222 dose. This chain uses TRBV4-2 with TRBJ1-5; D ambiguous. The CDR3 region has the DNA TGTGCCAGCAGCCAAGGGGATGAGAATCAGCCCCAGCATTTT. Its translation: CASSQGDENQPQHF.